The sequence of this T cell receptor (beta chain) was determined in a study of CD8 T cells in Susac syndrome. Random hexamers served to reverse transcribe about 0.5 to 1 ug RNA. Amplification of TCR beta CDR3 used immunoSEQ multiplex PCR across 54 Vbeta and 13 Jbeta. TCRdb re-called the immunoSEQ multiplex PCR reads with MiXCR, one entry per CDR3 protein. The sample shows some 200,000 distinct CDR3 sequences, just under 95% of them seen only once. From blood CD8+ and CD4+ T cells, the TCR beta chain was sequenced. Study-wide findings and caveats: In TEMRA cells and active patients, CD8+ clonal expansion in Susac reached its peak. More than 15 Susac-specific public clones were found in total CD8+ repertoires and roughly five in CD8+ TEMRA repertoires.

As concerns this clonotype: The antigen is unknown.

Per the germline V gene, CDR1 is MGHDK and CDR2 is SYGVNS. The CDR3 is 11 residues long. The ends were cut back, 0 bases at V and 6 bases at J, with 0 bases in the middle. The clonotype originates from a human donor with Susac syndrome. V is TRBV25-1 and J is TRBJ2-1; D call uncertain. Specimen: CD8+ T cells from PBMCs. The chain's CDR3 is CASSEYNEQFF. The CDR3 DNA follows: TGTGCCAGCAGTGAATACAATGAGCAGTTCTTC.